The present T cell receptor (beta chain) was sequenced within a study of beta chain features in type 1 diabetes. Overall study findings and caveats: PCR might show a preference for shorter templates, equally across patients and controls. Shorter TCRB CDR3s, moderately but significantly so, marked every one of the four CD4+ subsets in Type 1 diabetes patients. Insertion counts at VDJ junctions were lower in type 1 diabetes patients, who also showed more deletions there.

Sorting based on CD45RO/CCR7/CD25/CD127/CD95/CD27 separated CD4+ naive, central memory, regulatory and stem cell-like memory cells. The sequenced template was cDNA made from the entire isolated RNA. The repertoire was sequenced with immunoSEQ multiplex PCR; TCRdb's copy has only in-frame clones and lacks some. The repertoire has hundreds of thousands of clones, over 9.5% of them found once; the top ten carry 0.03% to 0.04%. This clone was recorded at least ten times. What it binds is not known. The CDR3 has 11 residues. Germline assignment: CDR1 SNHLY and CDR2 FYNNEI. Trimming took off 8 bases at V and 6 bases at J, with 11 bases between the two ends.

Sample: naive CD4+ T cells from blood. The chain is built from TRBV2 and TRBJ2-7; D unresolved. The source of this sequence is a woman under 30 in good health. CDR3 DNA: TGTGCCAGCTCCGGGTTGGGCGAGCAGTACTTC. Its protein is CASSGLGEQYF. Combining the CDR3 with reference TRBV2 and TRBJ2-7 gives the whole variable domain EPEVTQTPSHQVTQMGQEVILRCVPISNHLYFYWYRQILGQKVEFLVSFYNNEISEKSEIFDDQFSVERPDGSNFTLKIRSTKLEDSAMYFCASSGLGEQYFGPGTRLTVT.